The 15 T cell receptor beta chains below were found in one sample sequenced in a study of blood T cell repertoires in COVID-19. The table came from immunoSEQ multiplex PCR; TCRdb's copy has only in-frame clones and leaves some out. The data hold 80,000 or so clones, with 82% observed a single time. The sequenced material came from peripheral blood. These receptor sequences come from a human donor in a cohort sampled during active COVID-19.

The CDR3 DNA sequence: TGTGCCACCAGTGATGACAGGGCCGCAGATACGCAGTATTTT. As protein: CATSDDRAADTQYF. The rearrangement joins TRBV24-1 to TRBJ2-3, with 7 bases identical to TRBD1. CDR1 and CDR2 from the germline V gene are KGHDR and SFDVKD. The CDR3 contains 14 residues. J lost 4 bases, V lost 3 bases, and 3 bases had no gene match.

The rearrangement links TRBV10-3 to TRBJ2-1; 8 nucleotides agree with TRBD1. With V trimmed by 5 bases and J by 4 bases, 1 base remained unmatched. The germline V gene encodes CDR1 ENHRY and CDR2 SYGVKD. This CDR3 contains 13 residues. The CDR3 coding sequence is TGTGCCATCAGTCGACAGGGGTACAATGAGCAGTTCTTC. Protein product: CAISRQGYNEQFF.

The chain couples TRBV11-2 to TRBJ2-7, with 10 bases matching TRBD1. The germline V gene encodes CDR1 SGHAT and CDR2 FQNNGV. CDR3 length: 14 amino acids. The V segment lost 5 bases and the J segment 4 bases; nucleotides outside the gene matches: 5. CDR3 residues: CASSPRTGGYEQYF. The CDR3 DNA is TGTGCCAGCAGCCCTCGGACAGGGGGGTACGAGCAGTACTTC.

This chain joins TRBV5-4 and TRBJ1-4; D may be TRBD1 (5 bases). In germline, CDR1 is SGHNT, CDR2 YYREEE (reference sequence). The germline V and J ends were trimmed by 5 bases and 3 bases, with 11 bases remaining between them. CDR3 length: 14 amino acids. The CDR3 here is CASRKQGPNEKLFF. CDR3 nucleotides: TGTGCCAGCAGGAAGCAGGGCCCTAATGAAAAACTGTTTTTT.

CDR3: CASTNAGRGYGYTF. CDR3 DNA sequence: TGTGCCAGCACCAACGCAGGGCGCGGCTATGGCTACACCTTC. This chain links TRBV9 with TRBJ1-2; the D gene is possibly TRBD1 (5 bases). There are 14 residues in the CDR3. Germline V lookup: CDR1 SGDLS, CDR2 YYNGEE. V was cut by 6 bases and J by 4 bases, with 16 bases left in between.

The V and J genes are TRBV6-2 or TRBV6-3 and TRBJ1-2, with D tentatively TRBD1 (5 bases). There are 16 residues in the CDR3. CDR1 is MNHEY, CDR2 SVGEGT, per germline. The ends were cut back, 1 base at V and 0 bases at J, with 12 bases in the middle. The CDR3 is CASSYWTLQTNYGYTF. CDR3 sequence (DNA): TGTGCCAGCAGTTACTGGACATTACAAACTAACTATGGCTACACCTTC.

The chain has TRBV5-6 and TRBJ2-7, with D possibly matching TRBD1 (6 bases). Trimming pared 0 bases from V and 9 bases from J, leaving 22 bases between. The V gene's germline CDR1 is SGHDT and CDR2 YYEEEE. The CDR3 consists of 16 residues. In nucleotides, the CDR3 is TGTGCCAGCAGCTTGGTCGGGATTGGCAGGGGTATATTGCAGTACTTC. This encodes CASSLVGIGRGILQYF.

The chain couples TRBV19 to TRBJ1-4, with 8 positions matching TRBD1. Looked up from germline, CDR1 is LNHDA and CDR2 is SQIVND (reference sequence). The CDR3 totals 16 residues. J lost 4 bases, V lost 4 bases, and 8 bases had no gene match. The CDR3 reads CASSTRQGTLNEKLFF. CDR3 bases: TGTGCCAGTAGTACGCGACAGGGGACCCTTAATGAAAAACTGTTTTTT.

This chain connects TRBV7-2 to TRBJ1-2; D is undetermined. In germline, CDR1 is SGHTA, CDR2 FQGNSA. Deletions cut 5 bases from V and 7 bases from J, with 14 bases between. The CDR3 is 13 amino acids. The CDR3: CASSNPGSSGYTF. The DNA for the CDR3 is TGTGCCAGCAGCAATCCGGGATCTTCTGGCTACACCTTC.

J is TRBJ2-2 and V is TRBV5-1; no reliable D call. Germline V gene sequence: CDR1 SGHRS, CDR2 YFSETQ. V was pared by 0 bases and J by 6 bases, with 21 bases between. CDR3 length: 18 amino acids. This CDR3 is CASSLDFRLLRVAGELFF. The CDR3 bases are TGCGCCAGCAGCTTGGATTTTAGACTTCTGAGAGTGGCCGGGGAGCTGTTTTTT.

The rearrangement links TRBV5-1 to TRBJ1-4; perhaps TRBD1 as D (5 bases). Trimming left V 0 bases short and J 5 bases short, with 14 bases between. Germline V lookup: CDR1 SGHRS, CDR2 YFSETQ. The CDR3 consists of 16 residues. CDR3 nucleotide sequence: TGCGCCAGCAGCTTGGCCGAGGAGACAGTAAATGAAAAACTGTTTTTT. Its translation: CASSLAEETVNEKLFF.

The CDR3 region has the DNA TGTGCCAGCTCACCCGCACCGGACAGCCTTCGAGGGTCCGGAAACACCATATATTTT. Encoded protein: CASSPAPDSLRGSGNTIYF. The genes are TRBV18 and TRBJ1-3; TRBD1 is a possible D gene (6 bases). Trimming cost V 3 bases and J 4 bases, with 25 bases left between them. The CDR3 covers 19 residues. CDR1 and CDR2 (germline): KGHSH, LQKENI.

The count of this clone is one. The CDR3 here is CASSPREENGYTF. For the CDR3, the DNA is TGCGCCAGCAGCCCCAGGGAGGAGAATGGCTACACCTTC. The chain carries TRBV4-1 and TRBJ1-2, with D perhaps TRBD1 (5 bases). V was shortened by 4 bases and J by 6 bases, with 12 bases between the two germline ends. CDR3 size: 13 residues. Germline assignment: CDR1 MGHRA and CDR2 YSYEKL.

This chain links TRBV2 with TRBJ2-1; D may be TRBD2 (6 bases). There are 15 residues in the CDR3. CDR1 and CDR2 from the germline V gene are SNHLY and FYNNEI. Trimming removed 4 bases at V and 5 bases at J, with 15 bases between. CDR3 sequence: CASSAIGTPNNEQFF. The CDR3 nucleotides read TGTGCCAGCAGTGCTATTGGGACTCCAAACAATGAGCAGTTCTTC.

The chain has TRBV5-6 and TRBJ2-3; a possible D gene is TRBD1 (6 bases). CDR1 is SGHDT, CDR2 YYEEEE, per germline. The CDR3 totals 16 residues. V shed 5 bases and J shed 5 bases, with 21 bases lying between them. CDR3: CASSWGPSAVGDTQYF. The CDR3 DNA reads as TGTGCCAGCAGTTGGGGGCCGTCAGCGGTAGGAGATACGCAGTATTTT.